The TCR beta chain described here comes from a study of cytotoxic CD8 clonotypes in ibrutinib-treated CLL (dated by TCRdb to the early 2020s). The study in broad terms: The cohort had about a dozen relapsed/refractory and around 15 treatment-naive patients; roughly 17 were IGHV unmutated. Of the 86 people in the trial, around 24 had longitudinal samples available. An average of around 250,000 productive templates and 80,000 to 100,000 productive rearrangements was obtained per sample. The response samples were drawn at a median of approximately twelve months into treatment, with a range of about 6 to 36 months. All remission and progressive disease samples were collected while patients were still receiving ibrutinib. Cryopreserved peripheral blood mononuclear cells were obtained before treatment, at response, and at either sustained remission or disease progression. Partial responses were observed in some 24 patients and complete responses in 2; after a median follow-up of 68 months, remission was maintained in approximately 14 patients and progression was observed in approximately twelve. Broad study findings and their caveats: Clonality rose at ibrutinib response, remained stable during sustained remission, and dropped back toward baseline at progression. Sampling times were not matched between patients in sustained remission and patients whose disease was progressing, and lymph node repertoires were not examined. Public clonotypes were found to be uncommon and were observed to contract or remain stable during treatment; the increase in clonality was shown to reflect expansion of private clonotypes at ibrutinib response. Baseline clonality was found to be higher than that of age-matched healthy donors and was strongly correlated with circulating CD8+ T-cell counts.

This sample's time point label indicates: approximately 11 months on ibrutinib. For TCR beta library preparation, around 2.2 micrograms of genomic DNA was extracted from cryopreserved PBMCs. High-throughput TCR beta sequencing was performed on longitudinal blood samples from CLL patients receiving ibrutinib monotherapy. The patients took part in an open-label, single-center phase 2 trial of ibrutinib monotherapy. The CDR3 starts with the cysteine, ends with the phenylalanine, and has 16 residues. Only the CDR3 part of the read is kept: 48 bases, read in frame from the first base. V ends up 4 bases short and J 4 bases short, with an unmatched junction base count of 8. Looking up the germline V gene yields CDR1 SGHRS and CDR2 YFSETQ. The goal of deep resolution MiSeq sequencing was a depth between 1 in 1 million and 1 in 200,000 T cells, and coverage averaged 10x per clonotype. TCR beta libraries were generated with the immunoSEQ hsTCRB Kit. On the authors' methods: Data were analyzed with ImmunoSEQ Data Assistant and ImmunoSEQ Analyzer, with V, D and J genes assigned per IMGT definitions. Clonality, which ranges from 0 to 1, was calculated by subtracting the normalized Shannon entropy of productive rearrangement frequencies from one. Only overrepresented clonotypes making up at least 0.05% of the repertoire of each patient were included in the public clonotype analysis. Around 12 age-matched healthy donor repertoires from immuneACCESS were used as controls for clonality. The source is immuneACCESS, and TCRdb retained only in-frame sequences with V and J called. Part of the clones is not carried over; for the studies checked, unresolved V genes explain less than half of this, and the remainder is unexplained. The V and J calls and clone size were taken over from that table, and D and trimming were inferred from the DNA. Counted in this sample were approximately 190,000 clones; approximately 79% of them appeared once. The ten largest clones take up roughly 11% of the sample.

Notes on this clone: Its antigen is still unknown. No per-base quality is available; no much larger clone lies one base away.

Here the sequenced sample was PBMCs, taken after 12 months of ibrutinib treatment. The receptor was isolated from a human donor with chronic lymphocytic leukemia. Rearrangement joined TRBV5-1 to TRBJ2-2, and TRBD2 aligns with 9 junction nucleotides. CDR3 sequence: CASSPIAGEGTGELFF. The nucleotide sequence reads TGCGCCAGCAGCCCAATAGCGGGAGAAGGCACCGGGGAGCTGTTTTTT.